Shown below are 4 T cell receptor beta chains from a single sample sequenced in a study of metastatic and nonmetastatic thyroid tumors. TCRdb re-called the PCR reads through MiXCR. Of just under 45,000 clones listed, less than 3.5% were seen once; the top ten hold more than 7.5%. Thyroid surgery took place with no prior treatment in any patient. Sequenced: blood. These receptors all come from a female donor with papillary thyroid cancer or a benign thyroid nodule (not recorded which). Some clones in this sample may be carry-over from other donors' samples.

Many counts were recorded for this clone. Since a much larger clone is just one base distant, this may be a read error. This sequence joins TRBV20-1 and TRBJ2-1, with 9 nucleotides matching TRBD2. From germline, CDR1 is DFQATT and CDR2 SNEGSKA (reference sequence). V trimming: 0 bases; J trimming: 8 bases; junction bases outside the gene matches: 11. The CDR3 spans 16 residues. The CDR3 is CSAREPSGTMCDEQFF. In DNA, the CDR3 is TGCAGTGCTAGAGAGCCTAGCGGGACAATGTGCGATGAGCAGTTCTTC.

The table lists this clone with a few counts. This chain connects TRBV6-9 to TRBJ2-7; TRBD2 aligns across 10 bases. Germline CDR1 and CDR2: MNHGY and SVAAGI. V shed 3 bases and J 4 bases; nucleotides not matched to a gene: 9. This CDR3 comprises 16 residues. CDR3 bases: TGTGCCAGCAGTTACGGGACTAGCGTTCGGCAATACGAGCAGTACTTC. Amino acid sequence: CASSYGTSVRQYEQYF.

This clone came up many times. The chain has TRBV7-2 and TRBJ2-5, with 8 bases aligning to TRBD2. The J segment lost 5 bases and the V segment lost 5 bases, leaving 7 bases of the junction unmatched. The CDR3 loop spans 14 amino acids. Per the germline V gene, CDR1 is SGHTA and CDR2 is FQGNSA. The CDR3 loop reads CASSISGELETQYF. The DNA of the CDR3 is TGTGCCAGCAGCATTAGCGGGGAGCTTGAGACCCAGTACTTC.

This clone was recorded at least ten times. The chain employs TRBV20-1 and TRBJ2-1; 7 bases are a match to TRBD2. The length of the CDR3 is 16 residues. V shed 1 base, J shed 2 bases, and the junction held 8 bases outside the gene matches. Per germline, CDR1 DFQATT and CDR2 SNEGSKA (reference sequence). The CDR3 protein is CSARASGPGAYNEQFF. The CDR3 region has the DNA TGCAGTGCTAGAGCTAGCGGCCCTGGGGCCTACAATGAGCAGTTCTTC.